These 2 T cell receptor beta chains originate from one sample sequenced in a study of blood T cells in healthy people across ages. Through a sample-barcoded 5' primer and a J-beta primer mix, a second PCR was run for about 6 to 12 cycles. MiXCR was run by TCRdb on the 5' RACE reads, yielding one entry per CDR3 protein. The top ten clones hold 17% of a sample with around 870,000 distinct CDR3 sequences, less than 35% of them seen once. Sequenced: blood. The receptor set was obtained from a woman aged 80 or over in good health.

The chain combines TRBV4-2 with TRBJ2-2; 12 bases agree with TRBD2. The germline CDR1 and CDR2 sequences are LGHNA and YNFKEQ. This CDR3 comprises 21 residues. The J segment lost 2 bases and the V segment lost 0 bases, leaving 13 bases of the junction unmatched. CDR3 DNA: TGTGCCAGCAGCCAAGACCTGGGACTAGCGGGCCGTTCCACTAACACCGGGGAGCTGTTTTTT. Translation gives CASSQDLGLAGRSTNTGELFF.

This clonotype was seen repeatedly, ten times or more. The gene calls are TRBV5-5 and TRBJ2-3; D is uncertain. The CDR3 is made up of 15 amino acids. From germline, CDR1 is SGHKS and CDR2 YYEKEE (reference sequence). Trimming shortened V by 0 bases and J by 1 base, and 9 bases separated the two germline ends. The CDR3 loop is CASSLGSFRTDTQYF. The CDR3 DNA reads TGTGCCAGCAGCTTGGGGTCCTTCCGCACAGATACGCAGTATTTT. Variable domain in full (rest from reference TRBV5-5 and TRBJ2-3): DAGVTQSPTHLIKTRGQQVTLRCSPISGHKSVSWYQQVLGQGPQFIFQYYEKEERGRGNFPDRFSARQFPNYSSELNVNALLLGDSALYLCASSLGSFRTDTQYFGPGTRLTVL.